A selection of T cell receptor beta chains follows, all from one sample in a study of blood T cell repertoires in COVID-19. Measured with immunoSEQ multiplex PCR; TCRdb has only the in-frame clones, and not every one. The sample records 210,000 or so clones, 80% being singletons. The sequenced material came from PBMCs or T cells enriched from blood (not recorded which). These receptors were taken from a young man with acute COVID-19. CDR3s include the opening cysteine and the closing phenylalanine or tryptophan. The D gene is left open where the match is weak. Not all rows give a size; the values are once, few, many and, for expanded clones, a class.

clone size: .; V gene: TRBV28; J gene: TRBJ1-2; D gene: .; CDR3 DNA: TGTGCCAGCTTTGGGAGGCATGGCTACACCTTC; CDR3 protein: CASFGRHGYTF
clone size: .; V gene: TRBV2; J gene: TRBJ1-2; D gene: .; CDR3 DNA: TGTGCCAGCAGTGCAGGAGGACGGACTTGGGGCTACACCTTC; CDR3 protein: CASSAGGRTWGYTF
clone size: once; V gene: TRBV2; J gene: TRBJ1-2; D gene: .; CDR3 DNA: TGTGCCAGCAGTGCCCAGGGCGGTAACTATGGCTACACCTTC; CDR3 protein: CASSAQGGNYGYTF
clone size: .; V gene: TRBV7-9; J gene: TRBJ2-3; D gene: TRBD2; CDR3 DNA: TGTGCCAGCTATAGCGGGGGGCAGGGTACAGATACGCAGTATTTT; CDR3 protein: CASYSGGQGTDTQYF
clone size: .; V gene: TRBV4-1; J gene: TRBJ1-3; D gene: TRBD1; CDR3 DNA: TGCGCCAGCAGCCAAGAGGGACAGATTTTCGGAAACACCATATATTTT; CDR3 protein: CASSQEGQIFGNTIYF
clone size: .; V gene: TRBV30; J gene: TRBJ1-5; D gene: .; CDR3 DNA: TGTGCCTGGAGTGGAGGAGGCTCGAGCAATCAGCCCCAGCATTTT; CDR3 protein: CAWSGGGSSNQPQHF
clone size: .; V gene: TRBV5-1; J gene: TRBJ2-5; D gene: TRBD1; CDR3 DNA: TGCGCCAGCAGCCCGGACAGGGAGGCACATTGGGAGACCCAGTACTTC; CDR3 protein: CASSPDREAHWETQYF
clone size: .; V gene: TRBV4-1; J gene: TRBJ2-5; D gene: .; CDR3 DNA: TGCGCCAGCAGCTACCGACAGGCTGGCGAGACCCAGTACTTC; CDR3 protein: CASSYRQAGETQYF
clone size: .; V gene: TRBV9; J gene: TRBJ2-7; D gene: TRBD1; CDR3 DNA: TGTGCCAGCACCCCGGGACAGGGAGGCTTCTCCTACGAGCAGTACTTC; CDR3 protein: CASTPGQGGFSYEQYF
clone size: once; V gene: TRBV18; J gene: TRBJ2-2; D gene: TRBD1; CDR3 DNA: TGTGCCAGCTCACCTTCGGGACAGGGGAACACCGGGGAGCTGTTTTTT; CDR3 protein: CASSPSGQGNTGELFF
clone size: .; V gene: TRBV18; J gene: TRBJ2-3; D gene: TRBD2; CDR3 DNA: TGTGCCAGCTCACCACTTGCGCTAGCGGGGGGGCCAACAGATACGCAGTATTTT; CDR3 protein: CASSPLALAGGPTDTQYF
clone size: .; V gene: TRBV28; J gene: TRBJ2-7; D gene: TRBD1; CDR3 DNA: TGTGCCAGCAGTGAAACAGGGGGTATATACGAGCAGTACTTC; CDR3 protein: CASSETGGIYEQYF
clone size: .; V gene: TRBV2; J gene: TRBJ2-7; D gene: TRBD1; CDR3 DNA: TGTGCCAGCAGGTGGTTAGGGGGCCCAACCTACGAGCAGTACTTC; CDR3 protein: CASRWLGGPTYEQYF
clone size: .; V gene: TRBV5-1; J gene: TRBJ1-4; D gene: .; CDR3 DNA: TGCGCCAGCAGCCCCCGGACAGCCTTTAATGAAAAACTGTTTTTT; CDR3 protein: CASSPRTAFNEKLFF
clone size: .; V gene: TRBV7-3; J gene: TRBJ1-1; D gene: TRBD1; CDR3 DNA: TGTGCCAGCAGCTCCGGGACAGGGAGCAAAGCTTTCTTT; CDR3 protein: CASSSGTGSKAFF
clone size: few; V gene: TRBV6-1; J gene: TRBJ2-5; D gene: TRBD1; CDR3 DNA: TGTGCCAGCAGTGAAGCGCGAGTTTGGGACAGGGACCCCCTACAAGAGACCCAGTACTTC; CDR3 protein: CASSEARVWDRDPLQETQYF
clone size: .; V gene: TRBV4-1; J gene: TRBJ1-4; D gene: .; CDR3 DNA: TGCGCCAGCAGCCAACCACAGGAAAAACTGTTTTTT; CDR3 protein: CASSQPQEKLFF
clone size: .; V gene: TRBV10-3; J gene: TRBJ1-4; D gene: .; CDR3 DNA: TGTGCCATCAGTGACTCAGGGTCTAATGAAAAACTGTTTTTT; CDR3 protein: CAISDSGSNEKLFF
clone size: .; V gene: TRBV23-1; J gene: TRBJ1-3; D gene: .; CDR3 DNA: TGCGCCAGTGGACTGGGAGCGTATTCTGGAAACACCATATATTTT; CDR3 protein: CASGLGAYSGNTIYF
clone size: .; V gene: TRBV27; J gene: TRBJ2-6; D gene: TRBD1; CDR3 DNA: TGTGCCAGCACTGACAGGGTAACTGCTGGGGCCAACGTCCTGACTTTC; CDR3 protein: CASTDRVTAGANVLTF
clone size: .; V gene: TRBV19; J gene: TRBJ1-2; D gene: TRBD1; CDR3 DNA: TGTGCCAGTAGTTCCTTAGGACAGGGGTCTAATAACTATGGCTACACCTTC; CDR3 protein: CASSSLGQGSNNYGYTF
clone size: .; V gene: TRBV6-1; J gene: TRBJ1-3; D gene: .; CDR3 DNA: TGTGCCAGCAGTAAAGCGGGGCAGGGCAGTTCTGGAAACACCATATATTTT; CDR3 protein: CASSKAGQGSSGNTIYF
clone size: .; V gene: TRBV9; J gene: TRBJ2-7; D gene: TRBD1; CDR3 DNA: TGTGCCAGCAGCGTAAGGACAGGGGACGACGAGCAGTACTTC; CDR3 protein: CASSVRTGDDEQYF
clone size: .; V gene: TRBV10-3; J gene: TRBJ2-1; D gene: TRBD1; CDR3 DNA: TGTGCCATCAGTCTTACCCCTAAGGGACAGTCCTACAATGAGCAGTTCTTC; CDR3 protein: CAISLTPKGQSYNEQFF
clone size: once; V gene: TRBV5-1; J gene: TRBJ2-4; D gene: .; CDR3 DNA: TGCGCCAGCACCCCCGGCGGCGGACTAGCCAAAAACATTCAGTACTTC; CDR3 protein: CASTPGGGLAKNIQYF
clone size: .; V gene: TRBV21-1; J gene: TRBJ1-2; D gene: .; CDR3 DNA: TGTGCCAGCAGCAAAGAGTCTGGGACAACCCCAACAGATGACTATGGCTACACCTTC; CDR3 protein: CASSKESGTTPTDDYGYTF
clone size: .; V gene: TRBV6-1; J gene: TRBJ1-2; D gene: .; CDR3 DNA: TGTGCCAGCAGTGATGTCATTTATGGCTACACCTTC; CDR3 protein: CASSDVIYGYTF
clone size: .; V gene: TRBV5-1; J gene: TRBJ1-1; D gene: .; CDR3 DNA: TGCGCCAGCAGCCCTGATGGGGCGAGGACTGAAGCTTTCTTT; CDR3 protein: CASSPDGARTEAFF
clone size: .; V gene: TRBV4-2; J gene: TRBJ1-2; D gene: TRBD1; CDR3 DNA: TGTGCCAGCAGCCAAGGGGACAGTGGCGGCTACACCTTC; CDR3 protein: CASSQGDSGGYTF
clone size: .; V gene: TRBV9; J gene: TRBJ1-3; D gene: .; CDR3 DNA: TGTGCCAGCAGCGTAGAATCAGGGAACGGAAACACCATATATTTT; CDR3 protein: CASSVESGNGNTIYF
clone size: .; V gene: TRBV3-1/TRBV3-2; J gene: TRBJ1-1; D gene: TRBD1; CDR3 DNA: TGTGCCAGCAGCCTGCAGGGGGTCGGCACTGAAGCTTTCTTT; CDR3 protein: CASSLQGVGTEAFF
clone size: .; V gene: TRBV3-1/TRBV3-2; J gene: TRBJ2-1; D gene: .; CDR3 DNA: TGTGCCAGCAGCCCCGAGGGAGCTAATGAGCAGTTCTTC; CDR3 protein: CASSPEGANEQFF
clone size: .; V gene: TRBV19; J gene: TRBJ1-2; D gene: TRBD1; CDR3 DNA: TGTGCCAGTACCGGGGTCCGGGACAGGGGCTATGGCTACACCTTC; CDR3 protein: CASTGVRDRGYGYTF
clone size: many; V gene: TRBV7-6; J gene: TRBJ1-1; D gene: .; CDR3 DNA: TGTGCCAGCAGCTCGAGGGCGGTGAACACTGAAGCTTTCTTT; CDR3 protein: CASSSRAVNTEAFF
clone size: .; V gene: TRBV27; J gene: TRBJ2-2; D gene: TRBD1; CDR3 DNA: TGTGCCAGCAGTCTAGGGACAGTGAACACCGGGGAGCTGTTTTTT; CDR3 protein: CASSLGTVNTGELFF
clone size: .; V gene: TRBV11-2; J gene: TRBJ2-5; D gene: TRBD1; CDR3 DNA: TGTGCCAGCAGCATCTGGACAGGGGTTCCCCAAGAGACCCAGTACTTC; CDR3 protein: CASSIWTGVPQETQYF
clone size: .; V gene: TRBV3-1/TRBV3-2; J gene: TRBJ2-3; D gene: TRBD2; CDR3 DNA: TGTGCCAGCAGCCAACTAGCGGGGGAGGATACGCAGTATTTT; CDR3 protein: CASSQLAGEDTQYF
clone size: .; V gene: TRBV19; J gene: TRBJ1-2; D gene: TRBD1; CDR3 DNA: TGTGCCAGTAGTACGACAGGGGACGGAGGCTACACCTTC; CDR3 protein: CASSTTGDGGYTF
clone size: .; V gene: TRBV5-5; J gene: TRBJ2-2; D gene: .; CDR3 DNA: TGTGCCAGCAGCTCGTGGACAGCCGGGGAGCTGTTTTTT; CDR3 protein: CASSSWTAGELFF
clone size: .; V gene: TRBV7-3; J gene: TRBJ2-2; D gene: .; CDR3 DNA: TGTGCCAGCAGCTTAAGCGGAACCGGGGAGCTGTTTTTT; CDR3 protein: CASSLSGTGELFF
clone size: .; V gene: TRBV9; J gene: TRBJ1-2; D gene: .; CDR3 DNA: TGTGCCAGCAGCGCACCCGGGAGTCTCACCTATGGCTACACCTTC; CDR3 protein: CASSAPGSLTYGYTF
clone size: .; V gene: TRBV27; J gene: TRBJ2-7; D gene: TRBD2; CDR3 DNA: TGTGCCAGCAGTCTCAGCGGGGGGCCCTACGAGCAGTACTTC; CDR3 protein: CASSLSGGPYEQYF
clone size: .; V gene: TRBV5-1; J gene: TRBJ2-5; D gene: TRBD1; CDR3 DNA: TGCGCCAGCAGCTTGCAGGGGGCGCGTACTTACCAAGAGACCCAGTACTTC; CDR3 protein: CASSLQGARTYQETQYF
clone size: .; V gene: TRBV6-1; J gene: TRBJ2-3; D gene: TRBD2; CDR3 DNA: TGTGCCAGCAGTGCATCGCTCCCGGGACTAGCGAAAAGTACGCAGTATTTT; CDR3 protein: CASSASLPGLAKSTQYF
clone size: .; V gene: TRBV5-1; J gene: TRBJ1-3; D gene: .; CDR3 DNA: TGCGCCAGCTCACAGACAGGCCCTACTGGAAACACCATATATTTT; CDR3 protein: CASSQTGPTGNTIYF
clone size: .; V gene: TRBV18; J gene: TRBJ2-2; D gene: .; CDR3 DNA: TGTGCCAGCTTCCCGCACGGGACGAACACCGGGGAGCTGTTTTTT; CDR3 protein: CASFPHGTNTGELFF
clone size: once; V gene: TRBV7-2; J gene: TRBJ1-2; D gene: TRBD1; CDR3 DNA: TGTGCCAGCAGCTGGACAGGGTATAACTCCTATGGCTACACCTTC; CDR3 protein: CASSWTGYNSYGYTF
clone size: .; V gene: TRBV30; J gene: TRBJ1-2; D gene: .; CDR3 DNA: TGTGCCTGGAGTGTACATTTGGGTCTACAGTTCGACGGCTATGGCTACACCTTC; CDR3 protein: CAWSVHLGLQFDGYGYTF
clone size: once; V gene: TRBV19; J gene: TRBJ1-1; D gene: TRBD1; CDR3 DNA: TGTGCCAGTAAGGGACAGTCGAACACTGAAGCTTTCTTT; CDR3 protein: CASKGQSNTEAFF
clone size: .; V gene: TRBV29-1; J gene: TRBJ2-1; D gene: TRBD1; CDR3 DNA: TGCAGCGTTGACGGGACAGGGGGGGTAAATGAGCAGTTCTTC; CDR3 protein: CSVDGTGGVNEQFF
clone size: once; V gene: TRBV4-1; J gene: TRBJ1-5; D gene: .; CDR3 DNA: TGCGCCAGCAGCCACGGACAGATTAGCAATCAGCCCCAGCATTTT; CDR3 protein: CASSHGQISNQPQHF